This T cell receptor beta chain was captured in a study of T cell repertoires in cytomegalovirus infection. Turning to the study itself: Public TCR beta signatures marked donors with CMV infection and the matching HLA. General observations from the study: Cumulative frequency of public TCR beta families picked out carriers of CMV plus the relevant HLA. Dominant in the ex vivo response were TCR beta clonotypes restricted by HLA-C and specific for CMV.

There are many counts of this clonotype. The target antigen is unknown. TCRdb ran MiXCR on the reads and lists one entry per CDR3 protein. The sample includes fewer than 550,000 distinct CDR3 sequences, 16% of them seen just once. Germline lookup yields CDR1 SGHAT and CDR2 FQNNGV. Germline trimming cut 0 bases from V and 4 bases from J; bases unmatched to any gene: 3. The CDR3 spans 15 residues. Sequences were obtained from CD8+ T cells from PBMCs. The receptor was isolated from a human donor in good health (CMV status not recorded). Some clones in this sample may be carry-over from other donors' samples. This chain joins TRBV11-2 and TRBJ1-1; TRBD1 matches at 9 bases. The CDR3 spells CASSLETGGATEAFF. In nucleotides, the CDR3 is TGTGCCAGCAGCTTAGAGACAGGGGGGGCCACTGAAGCTTTCTTT. Variable domain in full (rest from reference TRBV11-2 and TRBJ1-1): EAGVAQSPRYKIIEKRQSVAFWCNPISGHATLYWYQQILGQGPKLLIQFQNNGVVDDSQLPKDRFSAERLKGVDSTLKIQPAKLEDSAVYLCASSLETGGATEAFFGQGTRLTVV.